This T cell receptor beta chain stems from a study of blood T cell repertoires in COVID-19. Across the whole study: The samples span acute and convalescent COVID-19 from the United States, Italy and Spain. In each case, the material was cDNA or gDNA derived from T cells, B-cell-depleted T cells, or PBMCs.

The germline gives CDR1 MNHNS, CDR2 SASEGT. The CDR3 has 17 residues. V lost 2 bases and J 4 bases, leaving 20 bases between the germline ends. Authors' data handling: Estimation of nucleated cell counts relied on the amplification of reference gene primers. The method was immunoSEQ multiplex PCR; TCRdb's version includes in-frame clones alone and lacks a portion of them. That table furnishes V, J and clone size, whereas the DNA furnished D and trimming. The sample has about 270,000 clones, approximately 86% seen once. This chain links TRBV6-1 with TRBJ2-5, with TRBD2 as a possible D gene (6 bases). The TCR comes from a woman in her late teens or twenties with acute or convalescent COVID-19. Source material: peripheral blood. The chain's CDR3 is CASSELRVGRVGETQYF. CDR3 DNA sequence: TGTGCCAGCAGTGAATTGAGGGTCGGGAGAGTAGGAGAGACCCAGTACTTC.